The table lists the clone carrying this TCR beta chain with a few counts. Its target is not known. The sample belongs to a study of T cells in Graves' hyperthyroidism and ophthalmopathy. Findings and caveats of the study: Most thyroid clonotypes with frequency above 0.001 were detected in blood.

Trimming left V 3 bases short and J 3 bases short, with 12 bases between. The CDR3 has 14 residues. CDR1 MNHEY and CDR2 SMNVEV come from the germline V gene (reference sequence). The CDR3 regions of TCR beta were amplified from RNA transcripts. HTBI primers were the set used in a first-round RT-PCR of the TCR CDR3. TCRdb re-derived calls from the multiplex PCR reads in MiXCR, one entry per CDR3 protein. Of about 560,000 distinct CDR3 sequences in the sample, around 15% were seen once. This chain uses TRBV27 with TRBJ2-7; possibly TRBD2 for D (6 bases). The sequence was obtained from a woman aged 18-29 years with Graves' hyperthyroidism. Specimen: blood. The CDR3 coding sequence is TGTGCCAGCAGTTTCCGGGACTCCCACTACGAGCAGTACTTC. Its translation: CASSFRDSHYEQYF.